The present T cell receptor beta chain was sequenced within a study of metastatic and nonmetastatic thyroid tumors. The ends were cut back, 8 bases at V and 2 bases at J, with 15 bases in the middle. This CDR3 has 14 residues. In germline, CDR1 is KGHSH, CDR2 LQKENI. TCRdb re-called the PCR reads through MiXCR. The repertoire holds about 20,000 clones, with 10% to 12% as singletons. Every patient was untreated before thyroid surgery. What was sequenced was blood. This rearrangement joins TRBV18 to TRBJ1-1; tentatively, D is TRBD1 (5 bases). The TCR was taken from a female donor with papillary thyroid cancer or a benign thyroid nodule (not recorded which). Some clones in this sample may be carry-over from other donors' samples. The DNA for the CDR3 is TGTGCCAGCCTATCGGGTGGGGGAAACACTGAAGCTTTCTTT. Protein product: CASLSGGGNTEAFF.